The clone carrying this T cell receptor (beta chain) was counted ten times or more. The antigen is not known. It was on clinical symptoms, serum thyroxine, TRAb, thyroid ultrasound and orbital computed tomography that diagnosis relied. The authors isolated PBMCs from about 10 ml of fresh peripheral blood. This sample is drawn from a study of Graves' ophthalmopathy and Graves' hyperthyroidism. The authors amplified TCR beta CDR3 regions, and they did so from RNA transcripts for repertoire sequencing. RT-PCR in the first round used HTBI primers; a second-round multiplex PCR followed. TCRdb reprocessed the multiplex PCR reads via MiXCR and lists one record per CDR3 protein. The repertoire includes 650,000 to 900,000 distinct CDR3 sequences, around 40% of them detected once, and less than 55% sits in the top ten. Notes on the study in general: The 13-signature model separated ophthalmopathy from stable hyperthyroidism at 85% to 90% sensitivity and nearly 82% specificity.

The CDR3 runs to 13 residues. V shed 1 base and J shed 6 bases, with 7 bases lying between them. Germline V CDR1 and CDR2: SEHNR, FQNEAQ (reference sequence). The chain recombines TRBV7-9 with TRBJ1-5; D call uncertain. Sequenced sample: peripheral blood. The receptor was derived from an adult man with Graves' ophthalmopathy. As DNA, the CDR3 is TGTGCCAGCAGCTTAGATGGCGTTCAGCCCCAGCATTTT. Translated: CASSLDGVQPQHF.